These 22 T cell receptor beta chains were all obtained from the same sample, sequenced in a study of blood T cell repertoires in COVID-19. Some clones are missing from TCRdb's copy, which holds only in-frame ones; the method was immunoSEQ multiplex PCR. The table lists fewer than 200,000 clones, 84% of them singletons, with approximately 7.7% in the top ten. Specimen: peripheral blood. All receptors come from a man aged 35-49 years who had recovered from COVID-19.

CDR3 amino acids: CASSQGPGQRWSTEAFF. CDR3 nucleotide sequence: TGTGCCAGCAGCCAAGGCCCGGGACAGAGGTGGTCCACTGAAGCTTTCTTT. The chain has TRBV3-1 (or the pseudogene TRBV3-2) and TRBJ1-1; 7 bases line up with TRBD1. Trimming at V came to 1 base and at J to 4 bases, leaving 12 bases not matched to a gene. The length of the CDR3 is 17 residues. CDR1 is LGHDT, CDR2 YNNKEL, per germline (reference sequence).

CDR3 protein: CASSLTSGRLTQYF. CDR3 DNA sequence: TGTGCCAGCAGCTTGACTAGCGGGAGATTGACCCAGTACTTC. The chain links TRBV7-9 to TRBJ2-5; 12 bases line up with TRBD2. Germline V gives CDR1 SEHNR, CDR2 FQNEAQ (reference sequence). The CDR3 contains 14 residues. J gave up 7 bases and V 3 bases, and 3 bases lay outside the gene matches.

The CDR3 DNA is TGTGCCAGCAGCTGGGCCGGGACAGGGACCCCACTGGGCCCCTACGAGCAGTACTTC. Amino acids: CASSWAGTGTPLGPYEQYF. The rearrangement uses TRBV7-9 and TRBJ2-7, with TRBD1 matching over 9 bases. Germline CDR1 and CDR2: SEHNR and FQNEAQ (reference sequence). The CDR3 totals 19 residues. The junction had 18 bases not matched to a gene; V was cut back by 4 bases and J by 2 bases. Drawing the rest from reference TRBV7-9 and TRBJ2-7, the complete variable domain is DTGVSQNPRHKITKRGQNVTFRCDPISEHNRLYWYRQTLGQGPEFLTYFQNEAQLEKSRLLSDRFSAERPKGSFSTLEIQRTEQGDSAMYLCASSWAGTGTPLGPYEQYFGPGTRLTVT.

V usage is TRBV6-5 and J usage is TRBJ2-7; 7 bases agree with TRBD1. V was clipped by 6 bases and J by 6 bases; unmatched bases: 5. The CDR3 has 12 amino acids. The V gene's germline CDR1 is MNHEY and CDR2 SVGAGI. CDR3 DNA sequence: TGTGCCAGCAGACCGACAGGGTTCGAGCAGTACTTC. Protein product: CASRPTGFEQYF.

V and J are TRBV11-3 and TRBJ1-1; D is undetermined. Germline values: CDR1 SGHNT, CDR2 YENEEA. There are 13 residues in the CDR3. Trimming removed 2 bases at V and 2 bases at J, with 6 bases between. In nucleotides, the CDR3 is TGTGCCAGCAGCTTATCTATCAACACTGAAGCTTTCTTT. Its protein is CASSLSINTEAFF. The variable domain in full, with the rest retrieved from reference TRBV11-3 and TRBJ1-1, is EAGVVQSPRYKIIEKKQPVAFWCNPISGHNTLYWYLQNLGQGPELLIRYENEEAVDDSQLPKDRFSAERLKGVDSTLKIQPAELGDSAVYLCASSLSINTEAFFGQGTRLTVV.

The V call is TRBV7-8, the J call TRBJ2-3, with 8 bases aligning to TRBD1. V trimming: 2 bases; J trimming: 4 bases; junction bases outside the gene matches: 17. CDR3 length: 19 residues. Germline CDR1 reads SGHVS; CDR2 reads FQNEAQ. CDR3 sequence (DNA): TGTGCCAGCAGCTTATCGGTGATGGACAGGGAAGTATTGGCAGATACGCAGTATTTT. Protein product: CASSLSVMDREVLADTQYF.

The chain employs TRBV28 and TRBJ2-5, with 7 bases that match TRBD2. This CDR3 is 15 amino acids long. V shed 2 bases, J shed 4 bases, and the junction held 7 bases outside the gene matches. CDR1 MDHEN and CDR2 SYDVKM come from the germline V gene. Here the CDR3 reads CASSLVLGEGETQYF. CDR3 in DNA: TGTGCCAGCAGTTTAGTTTTGGGGGAGGGAGAGACCCAGTACTTC.

The V call is TRBV7-9, the J call TRBJ2-5; D is unclear. CDR1 is SEHNR and CDR2 is FQNEAQ in the germline V gene (reference sequence). Trimming shortened V by 6 bases and J by 2 bases, and 10 bases separated the two germline ends. This CDR3 is 13 amino acids long. The CDR3 sequence is CASSQEVQETQYF. DNA of the CDR3: TGTGCCAGCAGTCAGGAAGTTCAAGAGACCCAGTACTTC. The whole variable domain, remainder taken from reference TRBV7-9 and TRBJ2-5, is DTGVSQNPRHKITKRGQNVTFRCDPISEHNRLYWYRQTLGQGPEFLTYFQNEAQLEKSRLLSDRFSAERPKGSFSTLEIQRTEQGDSAMYLCASSQEVQETQYFGPGTRLLVL.

DNA for the CDR3: TGCGCCAGCAGCTTGCGTGGCTACACCTTC. This codes for CASSLRGYTF. The chain links TRBV5-1 to TRBJ1-2; D is undetermined. The CDR3 runs to 10 residues. V was clipped by 1 base and J by 7 bases, with 2 bases between them. CDR1 and CDR2 (germline): SGHRS, YFSETQ.

In this sample, this clone turned up once. This chain connects TRBV5-6 to TRBJ1-4, with a weak D call TRBD1 (5 bases). Germline V CDR1 and CDR2: SGHDT, YYEEEE. CDR3 length: 16 amino acids. The germline V and J ends were trimmed by 0 bases and 3 bases, with 12 bases remaining between them. The CDR3 loop is CASSLVTGISNEKLFF. CDR3 sequence (DNA): TGTGCCAGCAGCTTGGTAACAGGCATATCTAATGAAAAACTGTTTTTT.

CDR3 sequence: CASSLGQGLVVETQYF. DNA for the CDR3: TGTGCCAGCAGCCTCGGCCAGGGACTAGTGGTGGAGACCCAGTACTTC. The V call is TRBV11-2, the J call TRBJ2-5; TRBD2 aligns across 8 bases. The V gene's germline CDR1 is SGHAT and CDR2 FQNNGV. The CDR3 contains 16 residues. V lost 5 bases and J lost 5; bases outside the gene matches: 13.

The CDR3 protein is CASSLIAGGYTDTQYF. CDR3 bases: TGTGCCAGCAGCCTGATAGCGGGGGGCTACACAGATACGCAGTATTTT. The chain has TRBV7-8 and TRBJ2-3; 10 bases match TRBD2. Germline values: CDR1 SGHVS, CDR2 FQNEAQ. This CDR3 comprises 16 residues. The ends lost 5 bases at V and 2 bases at J; junction bases unmatched: 7.

This chain connects TRBV30 to TRBJ2-7, with D perhaps TRBD1 (5 bases). V was clipped by 4 bases and J by 1 base, with 11 bases between them. CDR1 GTSNPN and CDR2 SVGIG come from the germline V gene (reference sequence). This CDR3 has 13 amino acids. The CDR3 reads CAWIAGNSYEQYF. In DNA form, the CDR3 reads TGTGCCTGGATCGCAGGGAATTCCTACGAGCAGTACTTC.

V gene TRBV19 combines with J gene TRBJ2-7; no firm D call. This CDR3 contains 14 residues. Looked up from germline, CDR1 is LNHDA and CDR2 is SQIVND (reference sequence). The ends were cut back, 1 base at V and 6 bases at J, with 13 bases in the middle. This CDR3 reads CASSIVVPSVEQYF. DNA for the CDR3: TGTGCCAGTAGTATAGTGGTGCCCTCGGTCGAGCAGTACTTC.

The V and J genes are TRBV9 and TRBJ2-1; D perhaps matches TRBD2 (5 bases). Germline V gene data show CDR1 as SGDLS and CDR2 as YYNGEE. The CDR3 is 16 amino acids. V was pared by 0 bases and J by 8 bases, with 18 bases between. Here the CDR3 reads CASSVAPPTSHYEQFF. The CDR3 DNA follows: TGTGCCAGCAGCGTAGCCCCCCCCACTAGTCACTATGAGCAGTTCTTC.

This rearrangement joins TRBV2 to TRBJ1-2; no clear D. Trimming cost V 1 base and J 8 bases, with 11 bases left between them. From germline, CDR1 is SNHLY and CDR2 FYNNEI. The CDR3 has 13 amino acids. CDR3: CASSEEAGDGYTF. CDR3 DNA: TGTGCCAGCAGTGAAGAAGCAGGTGACGGCTACACCTTC. Full variable domain (missing parts from reference TRBV2 and TRBJ1-2): EPEVTQTPSHQVTQMGQEVILRCVPISNHLYFYWYRQILGQKVEFLVSFYNNEISEKSEIFDDQFSVERPDGSNFTLKIRSTKLEDSAMYFCASSEEAGDGYTFGSGTRLTVV.

This chain links TRBV6-5 with TRBJ1-5, with a weak D call TRBD1 (5 bases). The CDR3 runs 14 residues. The V end lost 7 bases, the J end lost 6 bases, and 16 bases lay between the germline ends. Germline V gene data show CDR1 as MNHEY and CDR2 as SVGAGI. CDR3 bases: TGTGCCAGCAAGTATCAGGGAGGGAGTCAGCCCCAGCATTTT. Its protein product is CASKYQGGSQPQHF.

The chain couples TRBV7-9 to TRBJ2-5; D might be TRBD1 (6 bases). Germline values: CDR1 SEHNR, CDR2 FQNEAQ (reference sequence). The CDR3 runs to 13 residues. V lost 5 bases and J 1 base, leaving 8 bases between the germline ends. The CDR3 spells CASSRDTQETQYF. CDR3 nucleotides: TGTGCCAGCAGCAGGGACACCCAAGAGACCCAGTACTTC.

The chain is built from TRBV27 and TRBJ2-4; unclear D gene. Germline lookup yields CDR1 MNHEY and CDR2 SMNVEV (reference sequence). The CDR3 runs to 16 residues. V was trimmed by 4 bases and J by 0 bases, leaving 13 bases between them. The CDR3 region has the DNA TGTGCCAGCAGTTCCCCTCAGTTTCTAGCCAAAAACATTCAGTACTTC. Residues: CASSSPQFLAKNIQYF.

V and J are TRBV28 and TRBJ1-3; D not resolved. This CDR3 has 12 residues. Germline V gene sequence: CDR1 MDHEN, CDR2 SYDVKM. Trimming stripped 6 bases from V and 4 bases from J, with 7 bases between. The CDR3, as DNA: TGTGCCAGCAGCGTGACAGGAAACACCATATATTTT. Its translation is CASSVTGNTIYF.

The V and J genes are TRBV5-6 and TRBJ1-6; a weak D match, TRBD1 (5 bases). V was clipped by 5 bases and J by 4 bases, with 16 bases between them. The CDR3 spans 16 residues. Germline values: CDR1 SGHDT, CDR2 YYEEEE. The CDR3 nucleotides read TGTGCCAGCAGGAAGCGCCCAGGGAGGTATAATTCACCCCTCCACTTT. It encodes CASRKRPGRYNSPLHF.

V and J are TRBV9 and TRBJ1-5; no clear D gene. This CDR3 is 14 amino acids long. The V end lost 5 bases, the J end lost 1 base, and 10 bases lay between the germline ends. Germline values: CDR1 SGDLS, CDR2 YYNGEE. CDR3 sequence: CASSADGSNQPQHF. The CDR3, as DNA: TGTGCCAGCAGTGCTGACGGGAGCAATCAGCCCCAGCATTTT. Together with reference TRBV9 and TRBJ1-5, the CDR3 gives the full variable domain: DSGVTQTPKHLITATGQRVTLRCSPRSGDLSVYWYQQSLDQGLQFLIQYYNGEERAKGNILERFSAQQFPDLHSELNLSSLELGDSALYFCASSADGSNQPQHFGDGTRLSIL.